Sequencing of this TCR beta chain was carried out in a study of Graves' ophthalmopathy and Graves' hyperthyroidism. Study observations and caveats: In predicting ophthalmopathy progression, the model reached around 66% sensitivity and about 73% specificity.

Scientists amplified the TCR beta CDR3 regions from RNA transcripts. RT-PCR in the first round used HTBI primers; a second-round multiplex PCR followed. MiXCR, run by TCRdb on the multiplex PCR reads, gives a single entry per CDR3 protein. The top ten clones hold over 9% of a sample with 300,000 to 350,000 distinct CDR3 sequences, roughly a sixth of them seen once. This clonotype was observed many times. What it binds is unknown. The CDR3 has 12 amino acids. CDR1 and CDR2 (germline): DFQATT, SNEGSKA (reference sequence). The V gene end was trimmed by 6 bases and the J gene end by 8 bases; junction bases not matched to a gene: 7.

The chain couples TRBV20-1 to TRBJ1-2; 9 nucleotides line up with TRBD1. Sequenced input: peripheral blood. The TCR sequence derives from an adult man with Graves' ophthalmopathy. The CDR3 DNA is TGCAGTGCCCGACAGGGGGATAAGGGCTACACCTTC. It yields the protein CSARQGDKGYTF.